This T cell receptor beta chain is from a study of shared clonotypes between healthy human individuals. Clones were sequenced by immunoSEQ multiplex PCR, and TCRdb holds only the in-frame ones, with some missing. This table holds 2.3 million or so clones, 93% found once. The CDR3 is 12 residues long. The J segment lost 8 bases and the V segment lost 3 bases, leaving 0 bases of the junction unmatched. Germline V lookup: CDR1 MNHNS, CDR2 SASEGT. The sequence derives from a man younger than 35 in good health. Some clones in this sample may be carry-over from other donors' samples. The sequencing sample was made of naive CD4+ T cells from PBMCs. As for subset: CD45RA+ positively selected. The chain recombines TRBV6-1 with TRBJ2-4; 8 positions match TRBD1. Here the CDR3 DNA reads TGTGCCAGCAGTGAGACAGGGGACATTCAGTACTTC. Its translation: CASSETGDIQYF.